Each of the 5 T cell receptor beta chains below was sequenced from the same sample in a study of CD8 T cells in Susac syndrome. Roughly 0.45 to 1 ug RNA was reverse transcribed with random hexamers. TCRdb reprocessed the immunoSEQ multiplex PCR reads via MiXCR and lists one record per CDR3 protein. The table includes 90,000 to 150,000 distinct CDR3 sequences, around 90% detected once. The sequenced material came from CD8+ T cells from PBMCs. Source of these receptors: a human donor in good health.

The CDR3 reads CASSYDRTLGIRSYGYTF. DNA for the CDR3: TGTGCCAGCAGTTATGATCGGACTCTTGGCATCCGCAGCTATGGCTACACCTTC. The chain recombines TRBV6-2 or TRBV6-3 with TRBJ1-2; D is uncertain. The V end was cut by 3 bases, the J end by 4 bases, with 24 bases between. The CDR3 totals 18 residues. The germline CDR1 and CDR2 sequences are MNHEY and SVGEGT.

This clonotype has a single count. This sequence joins TRBV7-3 and TRBJ1-1, with D uncertain. Trimming left V 2 bases short and J 3 bases short, with 7 bases between. Germline assignment: CDR1 SGHTA and CDR2 FQGTGA. The CDR3 contains 13 residues. This chain's CDR3 is CASSLYPDTEAFF. The CDR3 DNA is TGTGCCAGCAGCTTATACCCAGACACTGAAGCTTTCTTT.

This clonotype was observed a single time. The chain links TRBV14 to TRBJ2-1; TRBD2 is a possible D gene (5 bases). Trimming cost V 7 bases and J 2 bases, with 15 bases left between them. Germline loops: CDR1 SGHDN, CDR2 FVKESK. There are 15 residues in the CDR3. The DNA of the CDR3 is TGTGCCAGCACCTCGGGGTTGCGGACCTACAATGAGCAGTTCTTC. This sequence encodes CASTSGLRTYNEQFF.

The chain has TRBV4-3 and TRBJ1-5, with TRBD1 identical over 9 bases. V lost 0 bases and J lost 6; bases outside the gene matches: 9. The CDR3 runs to 17 residues. Germline CDR1 LGHNA, CDR2 YSLEER. CDR3 nucleotide sequence: TGCGCCAGCAGCCAAGATTTAGGGGGACAGGGATTTCAGCCCCAGCATTTT. This sequence encodes CASSQDLGGQGFQPQHF.

The chain carries TRBV20-1 and TRBJ2-1; 11 bases fit TRBD2. Germline V gene lookup returns CDR1 DFQATT and CDR2 SNEGSKA (reference sequence). The junction had 11 bases not matched to a gene; V was cut back by 3 bases and J by 1 base. The CDR3 extends over 18 amino acids. Written as DNA, the CDR3 is TGCAGTGCTAGCTCGGGACTAGCGGATCCGAATTCCTACAATGAGCAGTTCTTC. Amino acids: CSASSGLADPNSYNEQFF.